This record concerns one T cell receptor (beta chain) sequence. Its antigen remains unidentified. Germline-derived CDR1 and CDR2 are MDHEN and SYDVKM. The CDR3 is 12 amino acids. These data belong to a study of T cells in Graves' hyperthyroidism and ophthalmopathy. Study conclusions and caveats: Blood also contained most expanded thyroid clonotypes above 0.001. Researchers report that a 13 V-J model separated ophthalmopathy from stable hyperthyroidism.

TCR beta CDR3 region amplification was performed from RNA transcripts. A first-round RT-PCR of the TCR CDR3 used the HTBI primer set. TCRdb reprocessed the multiplex PCR reads via MiXCR and lists one record per CDR3 protein. The sample has about 570,000 distinct CDR3 sequences; under 60% are singletons. Diagnosis rested on symptoms, serum thyroxine and TRAb, thyroid ultrasound, and orbital computed tomography. The source of this sequence is an adult woman with Graves' disease, either hyperthyroidism or ophthalmopathy (not recorded which). Sequenced material: peripheral blood or thyroid tissue (not recorded which). The chain joins TRBV28 to TRBJ1-2; 7 nucleotides line up with TRBD1. Here the CDR3 DNA reads TGTGCTAGTAGCGTGACAGGGCTTGGCTACACCTTC. Its protein is CASSVTGLGYTF.